This T cell receptor beta chain was identified in a study of shared clonotypes between healthy human individuals. Notes on the study in general: Though the depth was large, rarefaction showed that sorted-subset sequencing was incomplete.

Details on this clone: Antigen specificity is unknown.

Naive CD8 cells comprised CD45RO-negative, CCR7-positively selected cells, excluding terminally differentiated effector memory CD45RA+ cells. Germline V CDR1 and CDR2: SGHRS, YFSETQ. CDR3 length: 17 amino acids. Trimming at V came to 0 bases and at J to 0 bases, leaving 9 bases not matched to a gene. Each subset's genomic DNA was shared equally among a number of immunoSEQ plates. TCRdb's table, derived via immunoSEQ multiplex PCR, lists solely in-frame clones and lacks some. The table has around 2,100,000 clones, about 94% seen once. This receptor was taken from a man aged 18 to 30 in good health. The sequenced material came from naive CD8+ T cells sorted from blood. This chain joins TRBV5-1 and TRBJ2-7, with TRBD1 identical over 7 bases. The CDR3 loop is CASSLDELTGSSYEQYF. The CDR3 nucleotides are TGCGCCAGCAGCTTGGATGAACTGACAGGGAGCTCCTACGAGCAGTACTTC.